Sequencing of this T cell receptor (beta chain) was carried out in a study of human T cells and chemical hapten exposure. Study overall: For the roughly 25-week duration of the study, patients were given weekly doses of diphenylcyclopropenone on the scalp. Reading of the patch tests, which applied 0.01% DPC to the upper back, occurred at 6 days.

The time point was: pre-sensitization, week 0. Described treatment: therapeutic diphenylcyclopropenone sensitization with weekly scalp DPC. TCRdb used MiXCR to reprocess the RACE reads, holding one entry per CDR3 protein. This repertoire shows a few hundred thousand distinct CDR3 sequences, around 7.3% found once; its top ten account for more than 0.95%. V lost 5 bases and J lost 1, with 13 bases in between. The CDR3 spans 15 residues. Looked up from germline, CDR1 is SGHRS and CDR2 is YFSETQ. This clonotype was seen only a few times. The sequence was obtained from a man between 18 and 35 years old with alopecia areata. Some clones in this sample may be carry-over from other donors' samples. Here the sequenced sample was whole blood, taken in connection with sensitization to the hapten diphenylcyclopropenone (DPC). The chain carries TRBV5-1 and TRBJ1-5, with a tentative D call TRBD1 (5 bases). The chain's CDR3 is CASSSDGTSNQPQHF. CDR3 coding DNA: TGCGCCAGCAGTTCCGATGGGACCAGCAATCAGCCCCAGCATTTT.